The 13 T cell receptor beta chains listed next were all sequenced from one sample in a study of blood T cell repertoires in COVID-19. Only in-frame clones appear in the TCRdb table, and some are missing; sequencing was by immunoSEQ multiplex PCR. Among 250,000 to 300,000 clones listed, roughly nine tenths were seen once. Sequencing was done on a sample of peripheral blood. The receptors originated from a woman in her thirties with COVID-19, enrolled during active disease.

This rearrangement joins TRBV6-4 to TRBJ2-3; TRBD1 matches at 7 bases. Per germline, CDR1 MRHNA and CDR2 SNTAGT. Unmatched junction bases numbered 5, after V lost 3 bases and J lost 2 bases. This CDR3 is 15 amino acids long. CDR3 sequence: CASSDSGGYTDTQYF. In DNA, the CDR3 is TGTGCCAGCAGTGATTCAGGGGGATACACAGATACGCAGTATTTT.

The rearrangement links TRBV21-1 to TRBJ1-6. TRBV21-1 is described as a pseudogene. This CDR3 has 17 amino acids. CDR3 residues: CASSKAVGSYYNSPLHF. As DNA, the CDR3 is TGTGCCAGCAGCAAAGCGGTGGGGAGCTACTATAATTCACCCCTCCACTTT.

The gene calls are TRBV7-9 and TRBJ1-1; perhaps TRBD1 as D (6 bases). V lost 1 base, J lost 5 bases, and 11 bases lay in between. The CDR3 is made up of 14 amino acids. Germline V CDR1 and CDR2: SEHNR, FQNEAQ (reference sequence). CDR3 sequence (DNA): TGTGCCAGCAGCTTAGAGGGGGAGCGGACTGAAGCTTTCTTT. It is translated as CASSLEGERTEAFF.

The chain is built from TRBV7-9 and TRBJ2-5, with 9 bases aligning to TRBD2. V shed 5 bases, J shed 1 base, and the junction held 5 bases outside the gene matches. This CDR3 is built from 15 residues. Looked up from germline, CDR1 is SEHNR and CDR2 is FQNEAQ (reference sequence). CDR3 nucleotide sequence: TGTGCCAGCAGCCCGATAGCGGGGGCCCAAGAGACCCAGTACTTC. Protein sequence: CASSPIAGAQETQYF.

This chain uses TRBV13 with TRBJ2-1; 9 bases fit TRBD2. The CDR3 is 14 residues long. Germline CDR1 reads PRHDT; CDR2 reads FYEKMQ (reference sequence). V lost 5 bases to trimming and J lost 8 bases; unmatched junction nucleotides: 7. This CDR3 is CASSRGTSRDEQFF. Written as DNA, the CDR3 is TGTGCCAGCAGCAGGGGGACTAGCCGCGATGAGCAGTTCTTC.

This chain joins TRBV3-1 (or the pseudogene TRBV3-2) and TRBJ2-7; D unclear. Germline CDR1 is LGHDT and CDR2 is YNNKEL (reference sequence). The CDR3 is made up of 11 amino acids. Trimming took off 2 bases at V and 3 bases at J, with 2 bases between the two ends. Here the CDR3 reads CASSQHYEQYF. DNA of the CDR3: TGTGCCAGCAGCCAACACTACGAGCAGTACTTC.

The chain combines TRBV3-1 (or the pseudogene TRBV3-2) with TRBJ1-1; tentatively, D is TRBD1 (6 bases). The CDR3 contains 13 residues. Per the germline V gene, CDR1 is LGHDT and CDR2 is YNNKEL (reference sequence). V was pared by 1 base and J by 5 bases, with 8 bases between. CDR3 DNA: TGTGCCAGCAGCCAAGCAGGGGAGACTGAAGCTTTCTTT. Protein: CASSQAGETEAFF.

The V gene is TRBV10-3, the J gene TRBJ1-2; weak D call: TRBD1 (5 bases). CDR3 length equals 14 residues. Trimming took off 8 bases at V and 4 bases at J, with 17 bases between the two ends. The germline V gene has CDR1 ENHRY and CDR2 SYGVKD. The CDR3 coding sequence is TGTGCCATCCTAGACAGTCAGTCTAGCTATGGCTACACCTTC. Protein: CAILDSQSSYGYTF.

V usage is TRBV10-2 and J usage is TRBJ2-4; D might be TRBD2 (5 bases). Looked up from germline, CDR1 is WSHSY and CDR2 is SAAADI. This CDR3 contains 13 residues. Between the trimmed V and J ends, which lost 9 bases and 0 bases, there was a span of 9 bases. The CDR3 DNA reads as TGCGCCAGTCTAGGAGGAGCCAAAAACATTCAGTACTTC. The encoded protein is CASLGGAKNIQYF.

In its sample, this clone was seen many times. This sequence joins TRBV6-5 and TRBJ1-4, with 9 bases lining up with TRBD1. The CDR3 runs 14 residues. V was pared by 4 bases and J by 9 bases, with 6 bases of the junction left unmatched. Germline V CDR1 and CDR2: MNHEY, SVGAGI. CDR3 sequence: CASSFSGTGKKLFF. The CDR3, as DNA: TGTGCCAGCAGTTTCTCCGGGACAGGGAAAAAACTGTTTTTT.

CDR3 loop: CASSARLGSTDTQYF. DNA for the CDR3: TGCGCCAGCAGCGCCCGACTAGGGAGCACAGATACGCAGTATTTT. The chain employs TRBV4-1 and TRBJ2-3; the D gene is possibly TRBD2 (6 bases). Germline V gene lookup returns CDR1 MGHRA and CDR2 YSYEKL. V was cut by 5 bases and J by 0 bases, with 12 bases left in between. The CDR3 sequence is 15 residues long.

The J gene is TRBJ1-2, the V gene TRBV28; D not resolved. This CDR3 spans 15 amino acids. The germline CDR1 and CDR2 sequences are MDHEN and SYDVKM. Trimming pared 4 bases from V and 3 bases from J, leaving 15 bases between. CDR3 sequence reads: CASSSSGNDYYGYTF. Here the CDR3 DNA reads TGTGCCAGCAGTTCGTCGGGGAACGATTACTATGGCTACACCTTC.

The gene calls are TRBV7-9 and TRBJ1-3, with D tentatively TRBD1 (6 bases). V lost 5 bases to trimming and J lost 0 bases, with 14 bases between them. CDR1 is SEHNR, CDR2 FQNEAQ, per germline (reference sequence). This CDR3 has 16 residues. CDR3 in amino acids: CASSTGQPHSGNTIYF. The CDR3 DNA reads TGTGCCAGCAGCACCGGACAGCCCCACTCTGGAAACACCATATATTTT.